The 13 T cell receptor beta chains in this list originate from one sample, sequenced in a study of shared clonotypes between healthy human individuals. In the naive CD8 group, cells lacked CD45RO and were positively selected for CCR7, so terminally differentiated effector memory CD45RA+ cells were left out. Only in-frame clones appear in the TCRdb table, and some are missing; sequencing was by immunoSEQ multiplex PCR. The sample carries about 2.1 million clones, 85% to 95% recorded once. The specimen was naive CD8+ T cells from PBMCs. These receptors came from a man aged 18 to 29 in good health. Some clones in this sample may be carry-over from other donors' samples.

The chain employs TRBV7-6 and TRBJ2-5; D remains unclear. The CDR3 loop spans 15 amino acids. Deletions cut 2 bases from V and 5 bases from J, with 15 bases between. The germline V gene encodes CDR1 SGHVS and CDR2 FNYEAQ. The CDR3 region has the DNA TGTGCCAGCAGCTTATCGGGCTTCCCGAGGGAGACCCAGTACTTC. It yields the protein CASSLSGFPRETQYF.

V usage is TRBV18 and J usage is TRBJ2-6; D is possibly TRBD1 or TRBD2 (6 bases each). Germline V gene lookup returns CDR1 KGHSH and CDR2 LQKENI. The CDR3 is 17 amino acids. V shed 5 bases and J shed 2 bases, with 16 bases lying between them. The DNA of the CDR3 is TGTGCCAGCTCAGGGGGGCAAACCCCACCTGGGGCCAACGTCCTGACTTTC. Translated, it gives CASSGGQTPPGANVLTF.

The chain links TRBV19 to TRBJ2-2, with D unresolved. Germline V lookup: CDR1 LNHDA, CDR2 SQIVND (reference sequence). This CDR3 has 14 amino acids. The ends were cut back, 5 bases at V and 2 bases at J, with 9 bases in the middle. The DNA of the CDR3 is TGTGCCAGTAGTTCGGGCCTTAACACCGGGGAGCTGTTTTTT. Amino acids: CASSSGLNTGELFF.

The chain uses TRBV13 and TRBJ2-7, with D unclear. The ends were cut back, 5 bases at V and 0 bases at J, with 8 bases in the middle. The length of the CDR3 is 13 residues. CDR1 PRHDT and CDR2 FYEKMQ come from the germline V gene (reference sequence). The CDR3 coding sequence is TGTGCCAGCAGCATGTATAGCTCCTACGAGCAGTACTTC. It specifies CASSMYSSYEQYF.

J is TRBJ2-7 and V is TRBV11-2; D is possibly TRBD2 (5 bases). With 5 bases removed from V and 7 bases from J, the gap between germline ends came to 12 bases. Germline lookup yields CDR1 SGHAT and CDR2 FQNNGV. The CDR3 has 12 residues. DNA for the CDR3: TGTGCCAGCAGCCTACCTAGCTGGGAGCAGTACTTC. This encodes CASSLPSWEQYF. The full variable domain, its missing parts supplied by reference TRBV11-2 and TRBJ2-7, is EAGVAQSPRYKIIEKRQSVAFWCNPISGHATLYWYQQILGQGPKLLIQFQNNGVVDDSQLPKDRFSAERLKGVDSTLKIQPAKLEDSAVYLCASSLPSWEQYFGPGTRLTVT.

The V gene is TRBV5-1, the J gene TRBJ2-7; D remains unclear. The CDR3 spans 12 residues. The germline V and J ends were trimmed by 2 bases and 5 bases, with 8 bases remaining between them. Germline V gene sequence: CDR1 SGHRS, CDR2 YFSETQ. Written as DNA, the CDR3 is TGCGCCAGCAGCTTCCAGCGCGACGAGCAGTACTTC. Translated: CASSFQRDEQYF.

This CDR3 reads CASSLRTWNTEAFF. The CDR3 nucleotides read TGTGCCAGCAGTTTAAGGACTTGGAACACTGAAGCTTTCTTT. The rearrangement links TRBV27 to TRBJ1-1; D uncertain. The germline V gene has CDR1 MNHEY and CDR2 SMNVEV (reference sequence). There are 14 residues in the CDR3. V dropped 2 bases and J dropped 1 base, with 8 bases sitting between them.

J is TRBJ2-1 and V is TRBV29-1; 11 bases match TRBD1. J lost 1 base, V lost 7 bases, and 6 bases had no gene match. The CDR3 spans 15 residues. Germline-derived CDR1 and CDR2 are SQVTM and ANQGSEA. The CDR3 spells CSAPGQGASYNEQFF. CDR3 nucleotides: TGCAGCGCCCCCGGACAGGGGGCGTCCTACAATGAGCAGTTCTTC.

The chain couples TRBV4-3 to TRBJ1-1; no firm D call. Trimming left V 1 base short and J 1 base short, with 4 bases between. The CDR3 is 13 amino acids. Germline V gene lookup returns CDR1 LGHNA and CDR2 YSLEER. CDR3 coding DNA: TGCGCCAGCAGCCAAGTAGAGAACACTGAAGCTTTCTTT. Amino acid sequence: CASSQVENTEAFF.

The chain employs TRBV9 and TRBJ1-1, with D perhaps matching TRBD1 (5 bases). The CDR3 spans 13 residues. Deletions cut 0 bases from V and 11 bases from J, with 14 bases between. Germline CDR1 SGDLS, CDR2 YYNGEE. The chain's CDR3 is CASSVAGISEAFF. The CDR3 coding sequence is TGTGCCAGCAGCGTAGCAGGGATATCCGAGGCTTTCTTT.

This clone was detected once. Other DNA variants within this sample encode the same CDR3. J is TRBJ1-1 and V is TRBV7-9; D uncertain. Trimming shortened V by 1 base and J by 1 base, and 7 bases separated the two germline ends. Per germline, CDR1 SEHNR and CDR2 FQNEAQ (reference sequence). The length of the CDR3 is 14 residues. CDR3 in DNA: TGTGCCAGCAGCTTAGTCCAAGGGAACACTGAAGCTTTCTTT. Translation: CASSLVQGNTEAFF.

The rearrangement uses TRBV28 and TRBJ2-1; TRBD1 or TRBD2 may be the D gene (6 bases each). Germline V gives CDR1 MDHEN, CDR2 SYDVKM. The CDR3 has 17 amino acids. V lost 7 bases, J lost 6 bases, and 25 bases lay in between. Here the CDR3 reads CASTLTVWGLRGNEQFF. In DNA form, the CDR3 reads TGTGCCAGCACCCTAACGGTCTGGGGGCTGCGGGGCAATGAGCAGTTCTTC.

The chain has TRBV11-2 and TRBJ1-2, with a tentative D call TRBD1 (6 bases). Trimming removed 1 base at V and 8 bases at J, with 11 bases between. CDR1 and CDR2 from the germline V gene are SGHAT and FQNNGV. This CDR3 spans 13 amino acids. The CDR3 spells CASSLGQGQGYTF. The CDR3 bases are TGTGCCAGCAGCTTAGGGCAGGGGCAAGGCTACACCTTC.